One and the same sample provided the 19 T cell receptor beta chains below, sequenced in a study of blood T cell repertoires in COVID-19. The repertoire was sequenced with immunoSEQ multiplex PCR; TCRdb's copy has only in-frame clones and lacks some. Found here are approximately 230,000 clones, approximately 90% of them singletons; the top ten hold roughly 6.7%. The sample consisted of peripheral blood. The source is a woman aged 30 to 39 with COVID-19, enrolled during active disease.

The chain links TRBV11-3 to TRBJ2-1, with D possibly TRBD2 on 5 matching bases. The germline V gene encodes CDR1 SGHNT and CDR2 YENEEA. The CDR3 is 14 residues long. Trimming removed 1 base at V and 5 bases at J, with 9 bases between. This chain's CDR3 is CASSLAGFNNEQFF. The DNA for the CDR3 is TGTGCCAGCAGCTTAGCGGGGTTCAACAATGAGCAGTTCTTC.

This chain connects TRBV5-1 to TRBJ1-1, with a possible D match to TRBD1 (5 bases). The CDR3 is made up of 13 amino acids. CDR1 is SGHRS, CDR2 YFSETQ, per germline. V was cut by 5 bases and J by 4 bases, with 12 bases left in between. CDR3 sequence (DNA): TGCGCCAGCAGTTTCCAGGGTGGCACTGAAGCTTTCTTT. Protein sequence: CASSFQGGTEAFF. The full variable domain, its missing parts supplied by reference TRBV5-1 and TRBJ1-1, is KAGVTQTPRYLIKTRGQQVTLSCSPISGHRSVSWYQQTPGQGLQFLFEYFSETQRNKGNFPGRFSGRQFSNSRSEMNVSTLELGDSALYLCASSFQGGTEAFFGQGTRLTVV.

The V gene is TRBV7-6, the J gene TRBJ2-2; 8 nucleotides agree with TRBD2. J was trimmed by 4 bases and V by 4 bases; bases with no gene match: 11. There are 17 residues in the CDR3. Germline-derived CDR1 and CDR2 are SGHVS and FNYEAQ. The CDR3 spells CASSWGTGTSFTGELFF. In DNA, the CDR3 is TGTGCCAGCAGCTGGGGAACCGGGACTAGTTTCACCGGGGAGCTGTTTTTT.

This chain connects TRBV4-2 to TRBJ2-2; D remains unclear. The V gene lost 4 bases and the J gene lost 4 bases, with 19 bases spanning the gap. This CDR3 is 17 amino acids long. Per germline, CDR1 LGHNA and CDR2 YNFKEQ. The CDR3 here is CASSLAHAGTSTGELFF. The DNA for the CDR3 is TGTGCCAGCAGCCTCGCCCACGCAGGAACCTCCACCGGGGAGCTGTTTTTT.

The chain employs TRBV3-1 (or the pseudogene TRBV3-2) and TRBJ2-3; a possible D gene is TRBD1 (6 bases). Trimming took off 3 bases at V and 1 base at J, with 17 bases between the two ends. The CDR3 extends over 17 amino acids. The V gene's germline CDR1 is LGHDT and CDR2 YNNKEL (reference sequence). The DNA for the CDR3 is TGTGCCAGCAGCCAGAGAGATTCAGGGGCTGGCACAGATACGCAGTATTTT. Translation gives CASSQRDSGAGTDTQYF.

The CDR3 coding sequence is TGTGCCAGCCATGGTGGACTAGCGGGGGGGGCCCAGTACTTC. Protein sequence: CASHGGLAGGAQYF. The chain links TRBV6-5 to TRBJ2-5; 15 bases align to TRBD2. Germline-derived CDR1 and CDR2 are MNHEY and SVGAGI. This CDR3 is built from 14 residues. Losses at the gene ends were 8 bases for V and 9 bases for J; bases not matched to a gene: 7.

CDR3 in amino acids: CASGTGFSREQYF. The CDR3 DNA follows: TGTGCCAGCGGGACAGGGTTTTCTCGCGAGCAGTACTTC. The chain employs TRBV7-8 and TRBJ2-7; 9 bases are shared with TRBD1. V lost 8 bases and J lost 6; bases outside the gene matches: 8. Germline V gene data show CDR1 as SGHVS and CDR2 as FQNEAQ. This CDR3 spans 13 amino acids.

This chain connects TRBV4-3 to TRBJ2-5; 8 bases match TRBD2. V lost 0 bases to trimming and J lost 2 bases; unmatched junction nucleotides: 8. The CDR3 covers 17 residues. Germline V gene data show CDR1 as LGHNA and CDR2 as YSLEER. This CDR3 reads CASSQDLSGGPQETQYF. DNA of the CDR3: TGCGCCAGCAGCCAAGATTTGTCGGGGGGGCCGCAAGAGACCCAGTACTTC.

The genes are TRBV6-5 and TRBJ2-2, with a tentative D call TRBD2 (5 bases). Looked up from germline, CDR1 is MNHEY and CDR2 is SVGAGI. V was shortened by 2 bases and J by 3 bases, with 7 bases between the two germline ends. The CDR3 covers 14 residues. The CDR3 here is CASSYTRDTGELFF. The DNA of the CDR3 is TGTGCCAGCAGTTACACTAGAGACACCGGGGAGCTGTTTTTT.

The V gene is TRBV9, the J gene TRBJ2-1, with unresolved D. V was pared by 3 bases and J by 1 base, with 8 bases between. The CDR3 length is 14 residues. The germline V gene encodes CDR1 SGDLS and CDR2 YYNGEE. The CDR3 DNA is TGTGCCAGCAGCGATGGCTTATCCTACAATGAGCAGTTCTTC. It is translated as CASSDGLSYNEQFF.

The rearrangement links TRBV12-3 or TRBV12-4 to TRBJ1-2, with D uncertain. This CDR3 has 13 residues. The V end lost 3 bases, the J end lost 4 bases, and 9 bases lay between the germline ends. Written as DNA, the CDR3 is TGTGCCAGCAGTTTGCGGAACCGCTATGGCTACACCTTC. Translated: CASSLRNRYGYTF.

The chain uses TRBV7-2 and TRBJ1-6, with D possibly matching TRBD1 (5 bases). CDR3 length: 17 amino acids. The ends were cut back, 3 bases at V and 7 bases at J, with 19 bases in the middle. Germline CDR1 is SGHTA and CDR2 is FQGNSA. The CDR3 sequence: CASSFGGEGYPNSPLHF. The CDR3 nucleotides are TGTGCCAGCAGCTTCGGGGGGGAGGGTTACCCAAATTCACCCCTCCACTTT.

The V call is TRBV21-1, the J call TRBJ2-5; the D call TRBD1 from the table was never checked on the DNA. TRBV21-1 constitutes a pseudogene. This CDR3 region has 14 residues. The CDR3, as DNA: TGTGCCAGCAGTACATTAAAGGGGGAAGAGACCCAGTACTTC. Amino acid sequence: CASSTLKGEETQYF.

This sequence joins TRBV19 and TRBJ2-7; 10 bases align to TRBD1. Germline loops: CDR1 LNHDA, CDR2 SQIVND (reference sequence). The CDR3 extends over 14 amino acids. The junction had 9 bases not matched to a gene; V was cut back by 11 bases and J by 2 bases. The CDR3 nucleotides are TGTGCCCGCCTCTGGACAGGGGGGGCCTACGAGCAGTACGTC. Translating gives CARLWTGGAYEQYV.

J is TRBJ2-1 and V is TRBV5-1, with 11 bases matching TRBD2. The length of the CDR3 is 14 residues. The V segment lost 6 bases and the J segment 6 bases; nucleotides outside the gene matches: 5. Germline V gene lookup returns CDR1 SGHRS and CDR2 YFSETQ. Written as DNA, the CDR3 is TGCGCCAGCATTAGCGGGGGGGCCGCCAATGAGCAGTTCTTC. The encoded protein is CASISGGAANEQFF.

The V call is TRBV6-2 or TRBV6-3, the J call TRBJ2-7, with D possibly being TRBD1 (6 bases). This CDR3 spans 15 amino acids. V lost 3 bases to trimming and J lost 6 bases, with 18 bases between them. Germline V gene data show CDR1 as MNHEY and CDR2 as SVGEGT. CDR3 bases: TGTGCCAGCAGTTATTTGAGACAGGATCGCGGCGAGCAGTACTTC. As protein: CASSYLRQDRGEQYF.

The V call is TRBV10-2, the J call TRBJ1-6; the D is unclear. This CDR3 region has 13 residues. V was clipped by 6 bases and J by 10 bases, with 13 bases between them. Per the germline V gene, CDR1 is WSHSY and CDR2 is SAAADI. CDR3 protein: CASRAVTTSPLHF. The CDR3 DNA is TGCGCCAGCAGAGCGGTTACTACGTCACCCCTCCACTTT.

CDR3 in DNA: TGTGCCAGCAGGCAGGGCATTGGGACCGGGGAGCTGTTTTTT. Protein sequence: CASRQGIGTGELFF. The chain employs TRBV19 and TRBJ2-2; a weak D match, TRBD1 (5 bases). This CDR3 is 14 amino acids long. CDR1 is LNHDA, CDR2 SQIVND, per germline (reference sequence). V was pared by 9 bases and J by 5 bases, with 16 bases between.

The rearrangement uses TRBV24-1 and TRBJ2-1; D not resolved. Germline assignment: CDR1 KGHDR and CDR2 SFDVKD. The CDR3 spans 14 residues. With 7 bases removed from V and 0 bases from J, the gap between germline ends came to 9 bases. The CDR3 loop is CATSPPNSYNEQFF. The CDR3 DNA sequence: TGTGCCACCAGCCCACCTAACTCCTACAATGAGCAGTTCTTC.